This TCR beta chain appears in the sequencing data of a study of Ad26.COV2.S vaccination and SARS-CoV-2 variants. In the study overall: Donor was in the COV1001 Ad26.COV2.S trial arm.

Measured with immunoSEQ multiplex PCR; TCRdb has only the in-frame clones, and not every one. The data contain about 440,000 clones, about nine tenths of them singletons. Treatment in this sample: around 19 received Ad26.COV2.S at low or high dose, single or two shots; about 5 received placebo; per-sample allocation not given. Sampling was performed 63 days after the first vaccine or placebo injection. Study results and limitations: Vaccinees showed greater spike-specific TCR breadth than placebo recipients. Non-spike TCR breadth showed similarity between vaccine and placebo recipients.

With respect to this clone: Its antigen is not identified.

Germline CDR1 is SGHDN and CDR2 is FVKESK. V was pared by 3 bases and J by 0 bases, with 7 bases of the junction left unmatched. This CDR3 region has 18 residues. The chain recombines TRBV14 with TRBJ2-7, with 14 bases matching TRBD2. The clonotype was recovered from a person aged 18-60 years who received the Ad26.COV2.S COVID-19 vaccine or a placebo. The input for sequencing was peripheral blood, taken in a trial of Ad26.COV2.S vaccine versus placebo. CDR3 protein: CASSHLPGLAGDSYEQYF. The CDR3 DNA follows: TGTGCCAGCAGCCACCTTCCGGGACTAGCGGGAGACTCCTACGAGCAGTACTTC.